The rows below give T cell receptor beta chains drawn from one sample of a study of T cell responses to AZD1222 COVID-19 vaccine. Data came from immunoSEQ multiplex PCR; TCRdb stores just in-frame clones and leaves some out. The sample records 120,000 to 150,000 clones, nearly 90% being singletons. This material consisted of peripheral blood, taken 28 days after the second dose of the MenACWY control vaccine. These receptors came from an adult who received the MenACWY meningococcal vaccine as a control. Both conserved end residues are part of each CDR3. Fields, in order: CDR3 protein, CDR3 DNA, J gene, clone size, D gene, V gene, CDR3 length. D genes are given only for firm matches. The size entry is marked missing in some rows and otherwise reads once, few, many or a size class.

CASSLLPRTVNTEAFF,TGCGCCAGCAGCCTACTCCCTAGGACAGTGAACACTGAAGCTTTCTTT,TRBJ1-1,.,.,TRBV5-1,16
CASSGRGQPQHF,TGTGCCAGCAGCGGCAGGGGTCAGCCCCAGCATTTT,TRBJ1-5,.,.,TRBV7-2,12
CASSPYQGPQADEQFF,TGCGCCAGCAGCCCGTATCAGGGACCCCAAGCCGATGAGCAGTTCTTC,TRBJ2-1,.,.,TRBV5-1,16
CASSYSSGKGFYEQYF,TGTGCCAGCAGTTACTCAAGCGGGAAGGGGTTCTACGAGCAGTACTTC,TRBJ2-7,.,TRBD2,TRBV6-2/TRBV6-3,16
CARRDRGERREKLFF,TGCGCCAGGAGGGACAGGGGCGAGAGACGGGAAAAACTGTTTTTT,TRBJ1-4,.,TRBD1,TRBV5-1,15
CASSGGLAGPGELFF,TGCGCCAGCAGCGGAGGACTAGCGGGGCCCGGGGAGCTGTTTTTT,TRBJ2-2,.,TRBD2,TRBV5-1,15
CASSHGTGLTYEQYF,TGTGCCAGCAGCCATGGGACAGGGCTGACCTACGAGCAGTACTTC,TRBJ2-7,.,TRBD1,TRBV4-2,15
CASSRDRGSGEQYF,TGTGCCAGTAGTCGAGACAGGGGCAGCGGAGAGCAGTACTTC,TRBJ2-7,.,TRBD1,TRBV19,14
CASSLAAGGTGELFF,TGTGCTAGCAGCTTAGCGGCAGGGGGCACCGGGGAGCTGTTTTTT,TRBJ2-2,.,.,TRBV7-7,15
CSATGTETYEQYF,TGCAGCGCGACCGGGACCGAGACCTACGAGCAGTACTTC,TRBJ2-7,.,.,TRBV29-1,13
CASSQDGASGGSRETQYF,TGCGCCAGCAGCCAAGATGGGGCTAGCGGGGGGTCTCGGGAGACCCAGTACTTC,TRBJ2-5,.,TRBD2,TRBV4-1,18
CASSYVQQETQYF,TGTGCCAGCAGTTATGTGCAGCAAGAGACCCAGTACTTC,TRBJ2-5,.,.,TRBV6-5,13
CASSLLKGVTYRNQPQHF,TGTGCCAGCAGCCTACTTAAGGGCGTTACGTATCGGAATCAGCCCCAGCATTTT,TRBJ1-5,.,.,TRBV14,18
CAWSGKGRGGGQPQHF,TGTGCCTGGAGTGGAAAAGGTCGGGGGGGCGGTCAGCCCCAGCATTTT,TRBJ1-5,once,.,TRBV30,16
CASTWTATNEKLFF,TGTGCCAGCACCTGGACCGCAACTAATGAAAAACTGTTTTTT,TRBJ1-4,.,.,TRBV28,14
CASSPSTGGAHYGYTF,TGTGCCAGCAGCCCAAGCACAGGGGGAGCCCACTATGGCTACACCTTC,TRBJ1-2,.,TRBD1,TRBV3-1/TRBV3-2,16
CASSEYLIGGNTEAFF,TGTGCCAGCAGTGAATATCTAATTGGGGGGAACACTGAAGCTTTCTTT,TRBJ1-1,.,.,TRBV6-1,16
CASSTGGETVRYTF,TGTGCCAGTAGTACAGGAGGAGAGACTGTGCGGTACACCTTC,TRBJ1-2,once,.,TRBV19,14
CATSGGSGGSYEQYF,TGTGCCACCAGTGGGGGATCAGGGGGCTCCTACGAGCAGTACTTC,TRBJ2-7,few,TRBD1,TRBV24-1,15
CASSFQLNTEAFF,TGCGCCAGCAGCTTTCAGTTGAACACTGAAGCTTTCTTT,TRBJ1-1,.,.,TRBV5-1,13
CASDARPSGLETQYF,TGTGCCAGTGACGCCCGGCCTAGCGGGCTAGAGACCCAGTACTTC,TRBJ2-5,once,TRBD2,TRBV6-5,15
CASSQPRGGAGGYTF,TGCGCCAGCAGCCAACCAAGGGGAGGGGCGGGTGGCTACACCTTC,TRBJ1-2,.,.,TRBV4-1,15
CASRTSGGWATEAFF,TGTGCCAGCAGAACATCAGGGGGTTGGGCCACTGAAGCTTTCTTT,TRBJ1-1,.,TRBD1,TRBV7-2,15
CASSFLAADTQYF,TGTGCCAGCAGCTTTCTAGCGGCAGATACGCAGTATTTT,TRBJ2-3,once,TRBD2,TRBV9,13
CASSSTGGEAFF,TGTGCCAGCAGCTCAACGGGTGGAGAAGCTTTCTTT,TRBJ1-1,.,.,TRBV11-3,12
CASSLFHRGQGHGYTF,TGTGCCAGCAGTTTATTCCACAGGGGGCAGGGGCATGGCTACACCTTC,TRBJ1-2,.,TRBD1,TRBV28,16